This T cell receptor (beta chain) originates from a study of Graves' ophthalmopathy and Graves' hyperthyroidism. The study, taken as a whole, reports: Cross-validated, the 13-signature model showed 87.88%/81.08% sensitivity/specificity, and 80%/75% in the test set.

J gave up 5 bases and V 5 bases, and 13 bases lay outside the gene matches. The CDR3 runs 15 residues. In germline, CDR1 is SGDLS, CDR2 YYNGEE. RNA transcripts were the template, and TCR beta CDR3 regions were amplified from them. The first-round RT-PCR employed HTBI primers together with the Qiagen OneStep RT-PCR kit. A multiplex PCR was then performed as the second round. From the multiplex PCR reads, TCRdb called clonotypes with MiXCR, one entry per CDR3 protein. The sample consists of over 500,000 distinct CDR3 sequences, 22% of them appearing once. This clonotype was recorded at least ten times. The antigen remains undetermined.

The chain recombines TRBV9 with TRBJ2-7; TRBD1 matches at 7 bases. This clonotype was obtained from a woman in her late teens or twenties with stable Graves' hyperthyroidism. Some clones in this sample may be carry-over from other donors' samples. Specimen: peripheral blood. CDR3 bases: TGTGCCAGCAGTTTTTCACCCCGGGACAGAGACGAGCAGTACTTC. Translating it yields CASSFSPRDRDEQYF.